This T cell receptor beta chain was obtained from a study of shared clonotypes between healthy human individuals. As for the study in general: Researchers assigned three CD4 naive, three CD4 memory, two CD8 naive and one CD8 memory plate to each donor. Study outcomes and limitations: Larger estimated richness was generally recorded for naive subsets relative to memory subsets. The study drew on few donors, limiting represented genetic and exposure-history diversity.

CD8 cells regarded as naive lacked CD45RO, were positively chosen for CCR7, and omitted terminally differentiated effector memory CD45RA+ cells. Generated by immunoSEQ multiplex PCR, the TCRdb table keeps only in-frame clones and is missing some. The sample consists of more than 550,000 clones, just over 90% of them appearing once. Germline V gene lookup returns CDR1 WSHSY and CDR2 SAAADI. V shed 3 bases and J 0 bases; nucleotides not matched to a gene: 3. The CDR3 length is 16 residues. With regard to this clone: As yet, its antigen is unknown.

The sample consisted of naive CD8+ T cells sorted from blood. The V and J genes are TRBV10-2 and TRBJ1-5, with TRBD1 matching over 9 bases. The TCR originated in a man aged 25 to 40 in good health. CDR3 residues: CASSDTGGPSNQPQHF. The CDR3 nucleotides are TGCGCCAGCAGTGACACAGGGGGCCCTAGCAATCAGCCCCAGCATTTT.